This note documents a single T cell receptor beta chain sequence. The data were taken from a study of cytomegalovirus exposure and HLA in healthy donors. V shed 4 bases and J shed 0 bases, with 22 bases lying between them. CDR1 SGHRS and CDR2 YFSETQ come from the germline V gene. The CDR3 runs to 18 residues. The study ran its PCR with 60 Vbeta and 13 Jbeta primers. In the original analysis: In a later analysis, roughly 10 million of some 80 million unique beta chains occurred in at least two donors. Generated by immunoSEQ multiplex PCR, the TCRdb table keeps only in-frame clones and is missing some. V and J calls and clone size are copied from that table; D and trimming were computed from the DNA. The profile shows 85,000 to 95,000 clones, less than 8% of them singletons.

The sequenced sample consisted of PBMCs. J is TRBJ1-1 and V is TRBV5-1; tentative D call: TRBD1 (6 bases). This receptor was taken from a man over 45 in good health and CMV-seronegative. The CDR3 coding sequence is TGCGCCAGCAGCCAATGGCCCCGTGGACAGAGACTGAACACTGAAGCTTTCTTT. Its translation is CASSQWPRGQRLNTEAFF.